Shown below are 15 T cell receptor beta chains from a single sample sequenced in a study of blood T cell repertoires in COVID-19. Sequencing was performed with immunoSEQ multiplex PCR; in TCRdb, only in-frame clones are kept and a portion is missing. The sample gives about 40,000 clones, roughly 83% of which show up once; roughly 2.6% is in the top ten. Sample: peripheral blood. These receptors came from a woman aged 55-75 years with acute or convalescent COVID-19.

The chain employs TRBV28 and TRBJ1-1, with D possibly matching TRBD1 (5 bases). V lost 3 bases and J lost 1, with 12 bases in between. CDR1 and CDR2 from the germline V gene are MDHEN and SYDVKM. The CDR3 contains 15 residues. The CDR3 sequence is CASSFRDSPNTEAFF. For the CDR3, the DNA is TGTGCCAGCAGTTTTCGAGACAGCCCGAACACTGAAGCTTTCTTT.

CDR3 nucleotide sequence: TGTGCCAGCAGCCCCTCCGGGACAGGGGTCCACAATGAGCAGTTCTTC. It yields the protein CASSPSGTGVHNEQFF. This chain joins TRBV28 and TRBJ2-1; 10 nucleotides match TRBD1. The V and J ends lost 6 bases and 5 bases, in that order; junction bases with no gene match: 10. Looked up from germline, CDR1 is MDHEN and CDR2 is SYDVKM. There are 16 residues in the CDR3.

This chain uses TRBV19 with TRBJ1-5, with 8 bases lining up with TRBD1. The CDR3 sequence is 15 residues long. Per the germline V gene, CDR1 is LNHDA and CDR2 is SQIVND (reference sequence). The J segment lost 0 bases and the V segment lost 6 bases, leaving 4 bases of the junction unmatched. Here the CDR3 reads CASRTGGFSNQPQHF. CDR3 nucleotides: TGTGCCAGTAGAACAGGGGGTTTTAGCAATCAGCCCCAGCATTTT.

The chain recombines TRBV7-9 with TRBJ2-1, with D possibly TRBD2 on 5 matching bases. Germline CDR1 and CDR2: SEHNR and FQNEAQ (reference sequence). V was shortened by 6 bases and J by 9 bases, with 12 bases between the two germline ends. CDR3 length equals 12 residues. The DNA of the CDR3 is TGTGCCAGCAGTTACCCGGGATCTGAGCAGTTCTTC. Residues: CASSYPGSEQFF.

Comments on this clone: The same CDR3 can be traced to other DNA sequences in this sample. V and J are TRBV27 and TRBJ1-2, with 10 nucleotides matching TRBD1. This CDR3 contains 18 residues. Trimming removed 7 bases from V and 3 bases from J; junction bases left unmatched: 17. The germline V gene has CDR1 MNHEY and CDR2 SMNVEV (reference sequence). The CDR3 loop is CASTRYGTGAQEHYGYTF. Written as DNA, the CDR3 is TGTGCCAGCACCCGCTATGGGACAGGGGCGCAGGAGCACTATGGCTACACCTTC.

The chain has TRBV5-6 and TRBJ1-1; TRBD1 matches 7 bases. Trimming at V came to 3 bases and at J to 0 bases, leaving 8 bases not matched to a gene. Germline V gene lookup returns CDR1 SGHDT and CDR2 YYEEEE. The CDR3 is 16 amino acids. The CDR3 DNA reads TGTGCCAGCAGCTCGGGACAGACAAGAATGAACACTGAAGCTTTCTTT. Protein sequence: CASSSGQTRMNTEAFF.

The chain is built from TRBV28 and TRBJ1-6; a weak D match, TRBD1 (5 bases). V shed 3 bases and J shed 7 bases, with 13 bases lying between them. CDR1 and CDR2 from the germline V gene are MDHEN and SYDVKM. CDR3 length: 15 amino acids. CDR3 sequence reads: CASSLPQGLNSPLHF. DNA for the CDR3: TGTGCCAGCAGTTTGCCCCAGGGCTTGAATTCACCCCTCCACTTT.

The CDR3 DNA follows: TGTGCCATAACCAGGATCACAGATACGCAGTATTTT. This sequence encodes CAITRITDTQYF. V is TRBV2 and J is TRBJ2-3; D is undetermined. Deletions cut 10 bases from V and 2 bases from J, with 10 bases between. Germline CDR1 reads SNHLY; CDR2 reads FYNNEI. The CDR3 totals 12 residues.

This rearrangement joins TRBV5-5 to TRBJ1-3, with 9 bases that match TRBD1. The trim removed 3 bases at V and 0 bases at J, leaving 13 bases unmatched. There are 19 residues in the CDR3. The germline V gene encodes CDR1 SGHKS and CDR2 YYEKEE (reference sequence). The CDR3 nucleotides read TGTGCCAGCAGCTCCCAGGTCGGACAGGGGACCATCTCTGGAAACACCATATATTTT. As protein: CASSSQVGQGTISGNTIYF. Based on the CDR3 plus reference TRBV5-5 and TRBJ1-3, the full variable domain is DAGVTQSPTHLIKTRGQQVTLRCSPISGHKSVSWYQQVLGQGPQFIFQYYEKEERGRGNFPDRFSARQFPNYSSELNVNALLLGDSALYLCASSSQVGQGTISGNTIYFGEGSWLTVV.

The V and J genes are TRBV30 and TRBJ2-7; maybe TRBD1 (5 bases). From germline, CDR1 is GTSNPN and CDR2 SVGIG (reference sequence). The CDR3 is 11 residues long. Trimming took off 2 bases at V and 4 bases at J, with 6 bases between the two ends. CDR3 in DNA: TGTGCCTGGAGTAGACAGTACGAGCAGTACTTC. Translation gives CAWSRQYEQYF. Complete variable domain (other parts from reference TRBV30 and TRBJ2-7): SQTIHQWPATLVQPVGSPLSLECTVEGTSNPNLYWYRQAAGRGLQLLFYSVGIGQISSEVPQNLSASRPQDRQFILSSKKLLLSDSGFYLCAWSRQYEQYFGPGTRLTVT.

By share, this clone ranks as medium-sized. The DNA of the CDR3 is TGTGCCAGCAGTGAAGGAACACCGAACACTGAAGCTTTCTTT. Amino acid sequence: CASSEGTPNTEAFF. This rearrangement joins TRBV6-1 to TRBJ1-1; D remains ambiguous. CDR1 and CDR2 from the germline V gene are MNHNS and SASEGT. The CDR3 extends over 14 amino acids. V was cut by 1 base and J by 1 base, with 7 bases left in between.

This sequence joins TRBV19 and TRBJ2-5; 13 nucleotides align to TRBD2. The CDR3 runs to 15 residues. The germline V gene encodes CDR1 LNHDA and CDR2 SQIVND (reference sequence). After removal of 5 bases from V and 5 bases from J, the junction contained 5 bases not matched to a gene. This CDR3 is CASSPTSGRVETQYF. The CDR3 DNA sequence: TGTGCCAGTAGTCCAACTAGCGGGAGGGTCGAGACCCAGTACTTC.

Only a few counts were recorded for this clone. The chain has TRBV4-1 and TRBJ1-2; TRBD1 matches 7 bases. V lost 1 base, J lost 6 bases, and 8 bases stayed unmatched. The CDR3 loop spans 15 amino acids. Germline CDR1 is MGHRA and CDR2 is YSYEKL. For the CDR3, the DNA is TGCGCCAGCAGCCAAGTAGGGGGCAGGGCCCATGGCTACACCTTC. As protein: CASSQVGGRAHGYTF.

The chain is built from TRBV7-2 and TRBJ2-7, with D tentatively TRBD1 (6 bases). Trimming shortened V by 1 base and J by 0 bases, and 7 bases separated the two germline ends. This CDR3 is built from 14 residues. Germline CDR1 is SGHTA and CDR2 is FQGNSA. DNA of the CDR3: TGTGCCAGCAGCTTAGAGGACAGCTCCTACGAGCAGTACTTC. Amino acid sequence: CASSLEDSSYEQYF.

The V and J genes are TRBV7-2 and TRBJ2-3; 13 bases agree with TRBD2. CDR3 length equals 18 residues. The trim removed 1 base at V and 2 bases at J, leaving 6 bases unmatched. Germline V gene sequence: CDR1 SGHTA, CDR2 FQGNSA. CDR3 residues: CASSLELTSGGATDTQYF. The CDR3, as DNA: TGTGCCAGCAGCTTAGAACTTACTAGCGGGGGGGCCACAGATACGCAGTATTTT.